This T cell receptor (beta chain) was captured by sequencing in a study of identical twins. Whole-study results and caveats: Conclusions were drawn cross-sectionally by statistical analysis, without following the same donors.

Trimming stripped 0 bases from V and 10 bases from J, with 19 bases between. Germline V lookup: CDR1 PRHDT, CDR2 FYEKMQ (reference sequence). The CDR3 is 16 amino acids. Through template switching, a universal primer site was introduced, and the cDNA contained unique molecular identifiers. TCRdb re-analysed the 5' RACE reads in MiXCR, keeping a single row per CDR3 protein. The table lists 1.5 million or so distinct CDR3 sequences, around a third of them singletons. Details on this clonotype: Its antigen is undetermined.

The source material was cord blood. The V gene is TRBV13, the J gene TRBJ1-5, with D maybe TRBD1 (5 bases). This receptor was taken from a newborn girl in good health. As DNA, the CDR3 is TGTGCCAGCAGCTTAGGCCCAGGGACCGAGGCGAACCCCCAGCATTTT. Protein product: CASSLGPGTEANPQHF.